Listed below are T cell receptor beta chains from one sample, sequenced in a study of cytomegalovirus exposure and HLA in healthy donors. Produced via immunoSEQ multiplex PCR; TCRdb's table is partial and in-frame only. The sample has 150,000 to 200,000 clones; roughly 82% are singletons. Sequenced: PBMCs. These receptors originate from a middle-aged man in good health and CMV-seronegative. Both conserved end residues are part of each CDR3. Fields, in order: D gene, V gene, J gene, clone size, CDR3 protein, CDR3 DNA. D genes are given only for firm matches. Some rows have no size entry. The others give once, few or many, or a class for an expanded clone.

-	TRBV11-3	TRBJ2-1	-	CASSLDQGSYNEQFF	TGTGCCAGCAGCTTAGATCAGGGCTCCTACAATGAGCAGTTCTTC
-	TRBV4-2	TRBJ1-1	-	CASSPNKNTEAFF	TGTGCCAGCAGCCCAAACAAGAACACTGAAGCTTTCTTT
-	TRBV25-1	TRBJ2-7	-	CASSPRNRAAYEQYF	TGTGCCAGCAGTCCTAGAAACAGGGCGGCCTACGAGCAGTACTTC
TRBD1	TRBV4-1	TRBJ1-4	-	CASSQETWDRGEKLFF	TGCGCCAGCAGCCAAGAGACCTGGGACAGGGGTGAAAAACTGTTTTTT
-	TRBV9	TRBJ2-1	-	CASSSGLYNEQFF	TGTGCCAGCAGCTCAGGACTCTACAATGAGCAGTTCTTC
TRBD2	TRBV5-1	TRBJ2-3	-	CASRPGLAANTDTQYF	TGCGCCAGCAGACCCGGACTAGCGGCCAACACAGATACGCAGTATTTT
-	TRBV5-1	TRBJ2-1	-	CASSLARGGGTYNEQFF	TGCGCCAGCAGCTTGGCCAGGGGAGGGGGGACATACAATGAGCAGTTCTTC
-	TRBV9	TRBJ2-3	-	CASSVGLARSTDTQYF	TGTGCCAGCAGCGTAGGTCTAGCGCGAAGCACAGATACGCAGTATTTT
-	TRBV9	TRBJ2-5	-	CASSPLSETQYF	TGTGCCAGCAGCCCCCTTTCAGAGACCCAGTACTTC
-	TRBV18	TRBJ1-1	-	CASSPRDLAFF	TGTGCCAGCTCACCCAGGGATCTAGCTTTCTTT
TRBD1	TRBV7-8	TRBJ2-3	once	CASSPRTGQGGTDTQYF	TGTGCCAGCAGCCCCCGGACAGGGCAAGGGGGCACAGATACGCAGTATTTT
TRBD1	TRBV29-1	TRBJ2-7	-	CSVEADRDEQYF	TGCAGCGTTGAAGCGGACAGGGACGAGCAGTACTTC
-	TRBV6-5	TRBJ1-2	-	CASSYPGAGTGGYTF	TGTGCCAGCAGTTACCCTGGTGCGGGGACGGGCGGCTACACCTTC
-	TRBV30	TRBJ2-2	-	CAWGLSTGELFF	TGTGCCTGGGGACTTTCGACCGGGGAGCTGTTTTTT
TRBD1	TRBV7-6	TRBJ2-7	-	CASSLGTGDSSYEQYF	TGTGCCAGCAGCTTAGGAACAGGGGACAGCTCCTACGAGCAGTACTTC
TRBD1	TRBV9	TRBJ2-1	-	CASSRQGNSYNEQFF	TGTGCCAGCAGCAGACAGGGGAACTCCTACAATGAGCAGTTCTTC
-	TRBV4-3	TRBJ1-2	-	CASSQADISYGYTF	TGCGCCAGCAGCCAAGCGGACATTTCATATGGCTACACCTTC
TRBD1	TRBV19	TRBJ2-2	-	CASVPGGSGTGELFF	TGTGCCAGCGTTCCAGGGGGCTCTGGCACCGGGGAGCTGTTTTTT
TRBD1	TRBV7-2	TRBJ2-6	-	CASSSNPGGSGANVLTF	TGTGCCAGCAGCTCCAACCCAGGGGGATCTGGGGCCAACGTCCTGACTTTC
-	TRBV27	TRBJ1-3	-	CASSLWVTPSGNTIYF	TGTGCCAGCAGTCTATGGGTGACACCCTCTGGAAACACCATATATTTT
-	TRBV19	TRBJ1-5	-	CASCRGDNQPQHF	TGTGCCAGTTGCAGGGGAGACAATCAGCCCCAGCATTTT
-	TRBV7-6	TRBJ2-3	-	CASSSPGTASTDTQYF	TGTGCCAGCAGCTCCCCCGGGACTGCTAGCACAGATACGCAGTATTTT
-	TRBV19	TRBJ1-3	-	CASRSPGQSSYSGNTIYF	TGTGCCAGTAGGAGCCCCGGACAGTCAAGTTACTCTGGAAACACCATATATTTT
-	TRBV27	TRBJ2-3	once	CASKSGVLRLSTDTQYF	TGTGCCAGCAAATCCGGGGTGTTGAGACTAAGCACAGATACGCAGTATTTT
-	TRBV19	TRBJ1-5	-	CASSETVSQPQHF	TGTGCCAGTAGTGAGACAGTAAGTCAGCCCCAGCATTTT
-	TRBV5-1	TRBJ1-2	-	CASSLEPGDGYTF	TGCGCCAGCAGCTTGGAGCCCGGGGATGGCTACACCTTC
TRBD2	TRBV28	TRBJ2-1	-	CASSLGGGGAKGQFF	TGTGCCAGCAGTCTGGGCGGCGGGGGGGCGAAGGGGCAGTTCTTC
TRBD1	TRBV6-6	TRBJ2-3	-	CASGLGQGSDTQYF	TGTGCCAGCGGGTTAGGACAGGGTTCAGATACGCAGTATTTT
-	TRBV30	TRBJ1-6	-	CACRLTPGWRPLHF	TGTGCCTGCAGGTTGACCCCCGGTTGGAGGCCCCTCCACTTT
TRBD1	TRBV5-6	TRBJ2-3	-	CASSDPGQGPTDTQYF	TGTGCCAGCAGCGACCCCGGACAGGGCCCCACAGATACGCAGTATTTT
-	TRBV7-2	TRBJ2-5	-	CASSFRGAEETQYF	TGTGCCAGCAGCTTCCGGGGGGCGGAAGAGACCCAGTACTTC
-	TRBV7-2	TRBJ1-4	-	CASSLHEDSLKDF	TGTGCCAGCAGCTTACACGAGGACAGCCTAAAGGATTTT
TRBD1	TRBV30	TRBJ1-3	-	CAWRETGSRNTIYF	TGTGCCTGGAGGGAGACAGGGAGTAGGAACACCATATATTTT
-	TRBV2	TRBJ1-2	-	CASSEARRGTF	TGTGCCAGCAGTGAAGCGCGGCGGGGCACCTTC
TRBD1	TRBV11-2	TRBJ2-7	medium-sized	CASSSRTGGNDFYEQYF	TGTGCCAGCAGCTCGCGGACAGGGGGCAACGATTTCTACGAGCAGTACTTC
-	TRBV7-8	TRBJ2-1	-	CASSLTRASWQFF	TGTGCCAGCAGCTTAACGCGGGCCTCTTGGCAGTTCTTC
-	TRBV7-2	TRBJ2-7	-	CASSLAPSHEQYF	TGTGCCAGCAGCTTAGCGCCTAGCCACGAGCAGTACTTC
-	TRBV6-6	TRBJ1-1	-	CASSYPTGNTEAFF	TGTGCCAGCAGTTACCCGACAGGGAACACTGAAGCTTTCTTT
-	TRBV6-6	TRBJ1-2	once	CASNQGLGYTF	TGTGCCAGCAACCAGGGCTTAGGCTACACCTTC
TRBD2	TRBV28	TRBJ2-5	-	CASLPPRGQGLAGGPGETQYF	TGTGCCAGCCTCCCACCCAGGGGGCAGGGACTAGCGGGAGGGCCGGGGGAGACCCAGTACTTC
-	TRBV7-3	TRBJ2-1	-	CASSLGLGGNEQFF	TGTGCCAGCAGCTTAGGGTTGGGGGGAAATGAGCAGTTCTTC
-	TRBV6-1	TRBJ1-3	-	CASRGLGNTIYF	TGTGCCAGCAGGGGCCTTGGAAACACCATATATTTT
-	TRBV7-8	TRBJ2-4	-	CASSPLAVGAKNIQYF	TGTGCCAGCAGCCCATTAGCGGTAGGAGCCAAAAACATTCAGTACTTC